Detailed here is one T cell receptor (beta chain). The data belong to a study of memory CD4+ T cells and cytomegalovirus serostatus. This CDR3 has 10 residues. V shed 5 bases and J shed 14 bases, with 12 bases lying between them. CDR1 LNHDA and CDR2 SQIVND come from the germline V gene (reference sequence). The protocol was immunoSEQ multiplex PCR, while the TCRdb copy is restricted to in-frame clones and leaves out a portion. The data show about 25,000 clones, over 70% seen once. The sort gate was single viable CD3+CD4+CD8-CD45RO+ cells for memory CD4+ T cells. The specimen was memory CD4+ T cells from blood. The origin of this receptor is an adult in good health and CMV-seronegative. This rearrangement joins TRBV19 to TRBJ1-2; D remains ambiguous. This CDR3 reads CASSSGPMTF. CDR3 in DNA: TGTGCCAGTAGTTCCGGGCCGATGACCTTC.